Below are 21 T cell receptor beta chains sequenced from a single sample in a study of siplizumab effects on memory and regulatory T cells. Assay: immunoSEQ multiplex PCR; the TCRdb copy retains only in-frame clones and omits some. The sample carries approximately 70,000 clones, under 95% recorded once. Sequenced: CD8+ T cells sorted from blood. These receptors came from a human donor in good health.

The genes are TRBV4-2 and TRBJ1-1; D is unclear. The V gene lost 5 bases and the J gene lost 7 bases, with 20 bases spanning the gap. CDR3 length: 15 amino acids. Germline V gene sequence: CDR1 LGHNA, CDR2 YNFKEQ. DNA for the CDR3: TGTGCCAGCAGCTTTAGCGCGCATGCCCAAGGTGAAGCTTTCTTT. This encodes CASSFSAHAQGEAFF.

The chain carries TRBV5-5 and TRBJ1-1; D remains ambiguous. Between the trimmed V and J ends, which lost 0 bases and 0 bases, there was a span of 0 bases. This CDR3 region has 12 residues. Germline assignment: CDR1 SGHKS and CDR2 YYEKEE (reference sequence). CDR3 residues: CASSLVNTEAFF. The CDR3 DNA reads as TGTGCCAGCAGCTTGGTGAACACTGAAGCTTTCTTT.

V usage is TRBV9 and J usage is TRBJ1-5; D gene ambiguous. Germline CDR1 reads SGDLS; CDR2 reads YYNGEE. This CDR3 is built from 13 residues. V was cut by 3 bases and J by 4 bases, with 8 bases left in between. DNA of the CDR3: TGTGCCAGCAGCGGCGGCACTAATCAGCCCCAGCATTTT. It translates to CASSGGTNQPQHF. The full variable domain, in which reference TRBV9 and TRBJ1-5 provide the parts outside the CDR3, is DSGVTQTPKHLITATGQRVTLRCSPRSGDLSVYWYQQSLDQGLQFLIQYYNGEERAKGNILERFSAQQFPDLHSELNLSSLELGDSALYFCASSGGTNQPQHFGDGTRLSIL.

V and J are TRBV4-1 and TRBJ1-5; D is possibly TRBD1 (5 bases). The ends were cut back, 0 bases at V and 4 bases at J, with 10 bases in the middle. The CDR3 is 15 amino acids. Germline CDR1 is MGHRA and CDR2 is YSYEKL. The CDR3 sequence is CASSQDTGENQPQHF. The CDR3 DNA reads as TGCGCCAGCAGCCAAGATACGGGGGAAAATCAGCCCCAGCATTTT.

The J gene is TRBJ2-7, the V gene TRBV14; D is unclear. The germline gives CDR1 SGHDN, CDR2 FVKESK. The CDR3 is 14 residues long. V gave up 0 bases and J gave up 0 bases, with 6 bases separating them. The chain's CDR3 is CASSQDRISYEQYF. The CDR3 bases are TGTGCCAGCAGCCAAGACAGAATCTCCTACGAGCAGTACTTC.

As DNA, the CDR3 is TGTGCCAGCAGCCCCGACAGGGGGGATCAGCCCCAGCATTTT. It is translated as CASSPDRGDQPQHF. The rearrangement joins TRBV7-9 to TRBJ1-5, with 9 bases lining up with TRBD1. The germline gives CDR1 SEHNR, CDR2 FQNEAQ (reference sequence). CDR3 length equals 14 residues. Trimming took 5 bases from V and 5 from J; bases not matched to a gene: 4.

The chain combines TRBV9 with TRBJ2-7; 13 bases map to TRBD2. CDR1 is SGDLS, CDR2 YYNGEE, per germline. The V gene end was trimmed by 3 bases and the J gene end by 5 bases; junction bases not matched to a gene: 5. This CDR3 is built from 15 residues. The DNA of the CDR3 is TGTGCCAGCAGCGCACTAGCGGGAGGGCCCAACGAGCAGTACTTC. Protein: CASSALAGGPNEQYF.

J is TRBJ1-1 and V is TRBV23-1; D may be TRBD1 (5 bases). TRBV23-1 is designated an ORF whose function remains uncertain. V was pared by 11 bases and J by 1 base, with 14 bases between. This CDR3 comprises 13 residues. The CDR3 loop reads CAREPQGNTEAFF. CDR3 DNA sequence: TGCGCCCGCGAACCCCAGGGGAACACTGAAGCTTTCTTT.

This clone is a singleton in its sample. V gene TRBV27 combines with J gene TRBJ2-6; TRBD2 is a possible D gene (5 bases). CDR3 length: 15 residues. Germline values: CDR1 MNHEY, CDR2 SMNVEV (reference sequence). The V gene lost 5 bases and the J gene lost 4 bases, with 12 bases spanning the gap. The CDR3 protein is CASSPRGAGANVLTF. The DNA for the CDR3 is TGTGCCAGCAGTCCCCGGGGTGCCGGGGCCAACGTCCTGACTTTC. The whole variable domain, filled in from reference TRBV27 and TRBJ2-6, reads EAQVTQNPRYLITVTGKKLTVTCSQNMNHEYMSWYRQDPGLGLRQIYYSMNVEVTDKGDVPEGYKVSRKEKRNFPLILESPSPNQTSLYFCASSPRGAGANVLTFGAGSRLTVL.

The chain is built from TRBV19 and TRBJ1-6, with D maybe TRBD1 (5 bases). This CDR3 has 14 amino acids. The V end lost 5 bases, the J end lost 8 bases, and 13 bases lay between the germline ends. The germline CDR1 and CDR2 sequences are LNHDA and SQIVND (reference sequence). CDR3 coding DNA: TGTGCCAGTAGTTGGGGCCAGGGAGATTCACCCCTCCACTTT. This codes for CASSWGQGDSPLHF.

The chain carries TRBV7-9 and TRBJ1-2; no clear D gene. The length of the CDR3 is 12 residues. V dropped 4 bases and J dropped 6 bases, with 9 bases sitting between them. CDR1 and CDR2 (germline): SEHNR, FQNEAQ (reference sequence). This CDR3 is CASSSTVNGYTF. CDR3 nucleotide sequence: TGTGCCAGCAGCTCTACGGTGAATGGCTACACCTTC.

The chain combines TRBV27 with TRBJ2-7; TRBD2 is a possible D gene (6 bases). Germline CDR1 reads MNHEY; CDR2 reads SMNVEV (reference sequence). The CDR3 has 15 residues. V lost 8 bases, J lost 2 bases, and 19 bases lay in between. The CDR3 sequence is CASGTAGTPAYEQYF. The CDR3 DNA reads as TGTGCCAGCGGAACGGCAGGGACTCCGGCCTACGAGCAGTACTTC.

This clone was observed a handful of times. The chain recombines TRBV7-9 with TRBJ2-1; D is possibly TRBD1 (6 bases). The germline V gene encodes CDR1 SEHNR and CDR2 FQNEAQ (reference sequence). The V and J ends lost 2 bases and 10 bases respectively, with 18 bases between them. The CDR3 spans 15 residues. For the CDR3, the DNA is TGTGCCAGCAGCTTATATCAGGGGAAAAGGGGCGAGCAGTTCTTC. Translating gives CASSLYQGKRGEQFF. Full variable domain (rest looked up from reference TRBV7-9 and TRBJ2-1): DTGVSQNPRHKITKRGQNVTFRCDPISEHNRLYWYRQTLGQGPEFLTYFQNEAQLEKSRLLSDRFSAERPKGSFSTLEIQRTEQGDSAMYLCASSLYQGKRGEQFFGPGTRLTVL.

V and J are TRBV19 and TRBJ1-2; 7 nucleotides agree with TRBD1. With V trimmed by 7 bases and J by 8 bases, 13 bases remained unmatched. The germline CDR1 and CDR2 sequences are LNHDA and SQIVND (reference sequence). This CDR3 region has 14 residues. The CDR3 protein is CASIPTGTYLGYTF. CDR3 DNA: TGTGCCAGTATACCGACAGGGACTTATCTCGGCTACACCTTC.

The chain joins TRBV23-1 to TRBJ2-4; possibly TRBD1 for D (5 bases). TRBV23-1 is given ORF status, its function remaining uncertain. V lost 2 bases to trimming and J lost 0 bases, with 14 bases between them. This CDR3 is built from 17 residues. The CDR3 is CASSQNDRVLAKNIQYF. The CDR3 DNA is TGCGCCAGCAGTCAAAACGACAGAGTACTAGCCAAAAACATTCAGTACTTC.

The rearrangement links TRBV29-1 to TRBJ2-7, with 7 bases fitting TRBD2. V shed 7 bases, J shed 2 bases, and the junction held 5 bases outside the gene matches. The CDR3 consists of 12 residues. Germline CDR1 SQVTM, CDR2 ANQGSEA. Here the CDR3 DNA reads TGCAGCGCCATAGGACTAGCCTACGAGCAGTACTTC. It codes for CSAIGLAYEQYF.

The chain is built from TRBV29-1 and TRBJ1-2, with TRBD1 identical over 8 bases. Germline CDR1 is SQVTM and CDR2 is ANQGSEA. The CDR3 has 11 residues. The V segment lost 1 base and the J segment 8 bases; nucleotides outside the gene matches: 0. CDR3 bases: TGCAGCGTTGAAGCAGGGGGCGGCTACACCTTC. Its translation: CSVEAGGGYTF.

The chain combines TRBV2 with TRBJ1-1; D is unresolved. The CDR3 runs 14 residues. V gave up 4 bases and J gave up 1 base, with 10 bases separating them. The germline CDR1 and CDR2 sequences are SNHLY and FYNNEI. The CDR3 bases are TGTGCCAGCAGTGGCGCCGACGGGAACACTGAAGCTTTCTTT. Encoded protein: CASSGADGNTEAFF.

CDR3 sequence reads: CASTPWAGELFF. In DNA, the CDR3 is TGTGCCAGCACCCCGTGGGCCGGGGAGCTGTTTTTT. The chain combines TRBV11-2 with TRBJ2-2; no clear D. From germline, CDR1 is SGHAT and CDR2 FQNNGV. The CDR3 length is 12 residues. V was trimmed by 7 bases and J by 6 bases, leaving 9 bases between them.

The chain carries TRBV27 and TRBJ2-7; a possible D gene is TRBD1 (6 bases). V was clipped by 6 bases and J by 0 bases, with 9 bases between them. The CDR3 length is 13 residues. Germline V gives CDR1 MNHEY, CDR2 SMNVEV (reference sequence). CDR3 in amino acids: CASRNRASYEQYF. Here the CDR3 DNA reads TGTGCCAGCAGGAACAGGGCCTCCTACGAGCAGTACTTC.

The gene calls are TRBV9 and TRBJ2-3; 8 bases are a match to TRBD1. The CDR3 totals 17 residues. From germline, CDR1 is SGDLS and CDR2 YYNGEE. V dropped 3 bases and J dropped 6; count of bases not matched to a gene: 15. The CDR3 nucleotides are TGTGCCAGCAGCGCCGGACAGGGCCGAAGTTTCATGGATACGCAGTATTTT. Encoded protein: CASSAGQGRSFMDTQYF.